Listed here is a single T cell receptor (beta chain). This sample is part of a study of T-cell reconstitution after alpha-beta-depleted transplantation in children. Deletions cut 6 bases from V and 3 bases from J, with 17 bases between. Germline loops: CDR1 DFQATT, CDR2 SNEGSKA (reference sequence). The CDR3 covers 15 residues. Unique molecular identifiers were incorporated during preparation of the TCRbeta library. From the PCR reads, TCRdb called clonotypes with MiXCR, one entry per CDR3 protein. The table shows over 550,000 distinct CDR3 sequences, with roughly a tenth occurring only once. The source of this sequence is a human donor who donated a stem cell graft to a child with acute myeloid leukemia. The V gene is TRBV20-1, the J gene TRBJ2-2, with a possible D match to TRBD1 (6 bases). The sequencing here drew on PBMCs from the stem cell graft donor, taken from the stem cell graft. The CDR3 DNA follows: TGCAGTGCCCCTCGGACAGCCCGAGACACCGGGGAGCTGTTTTTT. Translated, it gives CSAPRTARDTGELFF.